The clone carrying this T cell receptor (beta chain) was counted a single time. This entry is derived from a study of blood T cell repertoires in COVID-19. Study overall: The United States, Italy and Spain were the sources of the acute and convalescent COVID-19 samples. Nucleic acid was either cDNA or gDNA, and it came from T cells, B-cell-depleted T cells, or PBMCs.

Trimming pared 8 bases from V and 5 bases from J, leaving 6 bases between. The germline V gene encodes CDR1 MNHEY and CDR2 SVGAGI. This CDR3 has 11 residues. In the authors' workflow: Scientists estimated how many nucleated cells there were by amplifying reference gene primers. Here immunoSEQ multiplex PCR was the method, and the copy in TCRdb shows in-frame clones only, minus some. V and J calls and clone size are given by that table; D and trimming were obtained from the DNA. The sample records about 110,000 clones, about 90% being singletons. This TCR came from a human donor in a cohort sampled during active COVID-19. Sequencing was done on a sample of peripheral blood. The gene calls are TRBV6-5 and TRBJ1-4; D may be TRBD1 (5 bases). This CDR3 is CASGANEKLFF. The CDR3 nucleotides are TGTGCCAGCGGGGCGAATGAAAAACTGTTTTTT.